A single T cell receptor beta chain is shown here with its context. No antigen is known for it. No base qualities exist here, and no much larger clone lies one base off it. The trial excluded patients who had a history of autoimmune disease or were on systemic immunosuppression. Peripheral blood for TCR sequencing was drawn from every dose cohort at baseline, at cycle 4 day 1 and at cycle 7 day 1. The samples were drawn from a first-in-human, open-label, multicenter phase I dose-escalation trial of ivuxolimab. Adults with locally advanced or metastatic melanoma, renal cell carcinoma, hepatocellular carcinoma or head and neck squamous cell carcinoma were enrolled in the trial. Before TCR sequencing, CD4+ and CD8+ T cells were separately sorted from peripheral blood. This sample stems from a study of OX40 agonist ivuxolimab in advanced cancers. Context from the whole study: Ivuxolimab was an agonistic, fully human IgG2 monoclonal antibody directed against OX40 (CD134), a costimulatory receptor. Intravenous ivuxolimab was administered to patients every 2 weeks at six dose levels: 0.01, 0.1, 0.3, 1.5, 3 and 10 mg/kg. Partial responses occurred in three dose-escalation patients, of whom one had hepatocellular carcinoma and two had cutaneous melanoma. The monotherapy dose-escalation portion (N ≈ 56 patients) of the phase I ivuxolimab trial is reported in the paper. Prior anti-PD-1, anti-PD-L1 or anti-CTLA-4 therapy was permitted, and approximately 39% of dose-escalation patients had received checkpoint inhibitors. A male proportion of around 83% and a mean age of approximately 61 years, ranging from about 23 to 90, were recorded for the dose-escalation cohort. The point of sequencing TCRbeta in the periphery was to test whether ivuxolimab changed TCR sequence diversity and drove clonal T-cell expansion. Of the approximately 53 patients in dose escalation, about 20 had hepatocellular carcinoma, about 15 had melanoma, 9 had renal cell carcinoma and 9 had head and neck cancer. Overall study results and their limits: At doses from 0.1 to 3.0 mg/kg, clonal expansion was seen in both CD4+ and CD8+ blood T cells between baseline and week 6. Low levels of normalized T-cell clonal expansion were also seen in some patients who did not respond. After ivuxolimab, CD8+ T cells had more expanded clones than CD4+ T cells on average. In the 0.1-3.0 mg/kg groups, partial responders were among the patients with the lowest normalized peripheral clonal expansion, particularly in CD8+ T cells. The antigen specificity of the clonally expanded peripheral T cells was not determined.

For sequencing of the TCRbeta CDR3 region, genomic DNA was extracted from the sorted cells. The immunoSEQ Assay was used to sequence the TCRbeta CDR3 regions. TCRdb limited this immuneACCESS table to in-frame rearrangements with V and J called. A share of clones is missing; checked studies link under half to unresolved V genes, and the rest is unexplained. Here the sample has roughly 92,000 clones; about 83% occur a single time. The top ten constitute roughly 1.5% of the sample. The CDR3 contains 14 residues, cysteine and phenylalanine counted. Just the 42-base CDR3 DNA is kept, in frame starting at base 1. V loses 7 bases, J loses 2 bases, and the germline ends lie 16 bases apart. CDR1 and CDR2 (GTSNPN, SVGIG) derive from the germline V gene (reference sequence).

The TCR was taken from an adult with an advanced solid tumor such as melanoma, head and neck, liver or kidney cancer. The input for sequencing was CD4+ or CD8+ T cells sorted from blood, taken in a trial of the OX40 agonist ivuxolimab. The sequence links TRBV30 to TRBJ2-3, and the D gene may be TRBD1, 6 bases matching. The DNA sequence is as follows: TGTGCCTCGAGAAGGATGGGGGCCACAGATACGCAGTATTTT. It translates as CASRRMGATDTQYF.